The 29 T cell receptor beta chains listed next were all sequenced from one sample in a study of T cells in Graves' hyperthyroidism and ophthalmopathy. Using RNA transcripts as the source, TCR beta CDR3 regions were amplified. HTBI primers were employed in a first-round RT-PCR of the TCR CDR3. TCRdb re-derived calls from the multiplex PCR reads in MiXCR, one entry per CDR3 protein. Here the sample spans about 690,000 distinct CDR3 sequences, 17% being singletons. The sequencing input was blood. The receptors were sampled from a man in his fifties with Graves' hyperthyroidism.

The chain links TRBV5-1 to TRBJ2-2; tentative D call: TRBD2 (5 bases). Trimming removed 0 bases from V and 4 bases from J, with 7 bases in between. The CDR3 covers 14 residues. Germline V CDR1 and CDR2: SGHRS, YFSETQ. CDR3 amino acids: CASSLAEGTGELFF. CDR3 DNA: TGCGCCAGCAGCTTGGCCGAGGGCACCGGGGAGCTGTTTTTT.

This clonotype has just a few counts. The V and J genes are TRBV28 and TRBJ2-3; 11 bases fit TRBD2. The CDR3 loop spans 15 amino acids. CDR1 is MDHEN and CDR2 is SYDVKM in the germline V gene. V lost 6 bases to trimming and J lost 2 bases; unmatched junction nucleotides: 4. This chain's CDR3 is CASRSTSGNTDTQYF. The CDR3 DNA reads TGTGCCAGCAGGTCGACTAGCGGGAACACAGATACGCAGTATTTT.

In its sample, this clonotype was seen many times. V is TRBV7-9 and J is TRBJ2-5; D is possibly TRBD1 (6 bases). Trimming stripped 6 bases from V and 1 base from J, with 12 bases between. Germline V gives CDR1 SEHNR, CDR2 FQNEAQ (reference sequence). The CDR3 runs to 14 residues. Written as DNA, the CDR3 is TGTGCCAGCAGTCGACAGGCCATCCAAGAGACCCAGTACTTC. Translation gives CASSRQAIQETQYF.

V usage is TRBV12-3 or TRBV12-4 and J usage is TRBJ1-5, with a weak D call TRBD1 (5 bases). The ends were cut back, 4 bases at V and 5 bases at J, with 12 bases in the middle. This CDR3 is 14 amino acids long. This chain's CDR3 is CASSSTQGDQPQHF. The CDR3 DNA follows: TGTGCCAGCAGTTCGACCCAGGGAGATCAGCCCCAGCATTTT.

This clonotype was recorded many times. This chain uses TRBV28 with TRBJ1-1, with D unresolved. The V and J ends lost 6 bases and 3 bases respectively, with 5 bases between them. The length of the CDR3 is 11 residues. Germline loops: CDR1 MDHEN, CDR2 SYDVKM. The CDR3 reads CASRSDTEAFF. The DNA of the CDR3 is TGTGCCAGCAGATCCGACACTGAAGCTTTCTTT.

The sample holds many counts of this clonotype. The chain recombines TRBV11-2 with TRBJ2-1; 7 bases line up with TRBD2. Trimming cost V 1 base and J 0 bases; bases outside gene matches: 12. The germline V gene encodes CDR1 SGHAT and CDR2 FQNNGV. The length of the CDR3 is 19 residues. CDR3 amino acids: CASSLGSKVAGLSYNEQFF. The CDR3 DNA reads as TGTGCCAGCAGCTTAGGAAGTAAGGTAGCGGGTCTCTCCTACAATGAGCAGTTCTTC. The full variable domain, completed using reference TRBV11-2 and TRBJ2-1, is EAGVAQSPRYKIIEKRQSVAFWCNPISGHATLYWYQQILGQGPKLLIQFQNNGVVDDSQLPKDRFSAERLKGVDSTLKIQPAKLEDSAVYLCASSLGSKVAGLSYNEQFFGPGTRLTVL.

This clonotype appeared many times. The genes are TRBV3-1 and TRBJ2-1, with TRBD1 matching over 11 bases. The V gene's germline CDR1 is LGHDT and CDR2 YNNKEL (reference sequence). V was pared by 2 bases and J by 9 bases, with 6 bases of the junction left unmatched. This CDR3 has 15 amino acids. CDR3: CASSQHGQGASEQFF. CDR3 nucleotides: TGTGCCAGCAGCCAACACGGACAGGGGGCGAGTGAGCAGTTCTTC.

The chain is built from TRBV19 and TRBJ1-1; D gene ambiguous. Trimming shortened V by 3 bases and J by 2 bases, and 10 bases separated the two germline ends. This CDR3 has 14 residues. Germline CDR1 and CDR2: LNHDA and SQIVND (reference sequence). The CDR3 sequence is CASSMQGINTEAFF. As DNA, the CDR3 is TGTGCCAGTAGTATGCAAGGGATCAACACTGAAGCTTTCTTT.

This clonotype showed up many times. The V gene is TRBV30, the J gene TRBJ1-1; D is perhaps TRBD1 (5 bases). The germline V and J ends were trimmed by 0 bases and 5 bases, with 13 bases remaining between them. Germline assignment: CDR1 GTSNPN and CDR2 SVGIG (reference sequence). The CDR3 contains 14 residues. The CDR3 bases are TGTGCCTGGAGTGTACTAGAAGGGGTTACTGAAGCTTTCTTT. Translation gives CAWSVLEGVTEAFF.

At least ten counts were recorded for this clonotype. The chain has TRBV12-3 or TRBV12-4 and TRBJ2-3; D unresolved. V lost 7 bases to trimming and J lost 7 bases, with 12 bases between them. The CDR3 is made up of 12 amino acids. CDR3 sequence: CASTLRGNTQYF. The CDR3 region has the DNA TGTGCCAGCACCCTGCGAGGAAATACGCAGTATTTT.

In this sample, this clonotype turned up a few times. This rearrangement joins TRBV20-1 to TRBJ2-1; TRBD2 matches 9 bases. Germline V CDR1 and CDR2: DFQATT, SNEGSKA (reference sequence). The CDR3 contains 14 residues. V lost 4 bases and J lost 10; bases outside the gene matches: 11. The CDR3 loop is CSAIPGLAATEQFF. The CDR3 DNA is TGCAGTGCTATCCCGGGACTAGCAGCTACGGAGCAGTTCTTC.

This clonotype was counted ten times or more. The chain combines TRBV14 with TRBJ2-3; TRBD1 matches at 7 bases. Germline CDR1 and CDR2: SGHDN and FVKESK. V was pared by 6 bases and J by 4 bases, with 7 bases of the junction left unmatched. This CDR3 comprises 14 residues. The CDR3 DNA reads TGTGCCAGCAGGCCAGGGGGAGCTGCAGATACGCAGTATTTT. It is translated as CASRPGGAADTQYF.

This sequence joins TRBV19 and TRBJ2-1; no definite D call. The CDR3 contains 16 residues. Germline values: CDR1 LNHDA, CDR2 SQIVND (reference sequence). V dropped 5 bases and J dropped 2 bases, with 16 bases sitting between them. CDR3 nucleotide sequence: TGTGCCAGTAGTCTCCTTGAAGGAATCCCCTACAATGAGCAGTTCTTC. Its translation is CASSLLEGIPYNEQFF.

This clonotype was counted only a few times. Here the CDR3 DNA reads TGTGCCTGGAGTCCTTGGACAGGAACGGGGAATCTATACTACGAGCAGTACTTC. Its protein is CAWSPWTGTGNLYYEQYF. This chain links TRBV30 with TRBJ2-7, with 7 bases lining up with TRBD1. V lost 2 bases and J lost 3; bases outside the gene matches: 19. Germline CDR1 reads GTSNPN; CDR2 reads SVGIG (reference sequence). The CDR3 contains 18 residues. The full variable domain, completed using reference TRBV30 and TRBJ2-7, is SQTIHQWPATLVQPVGSPLSLECTVEGTSNPNLYWYRQAAGRGLQLLFYSVGIGQISSEVPQNLSASRPQDRQFILSSKKLLLSDSGFYLCAWSPWTGTGNLYYEQYFGPGTRLTVT.

CDR3 nucleotide sequence: TGTGCCAGCAGCCTAGATTGGGAGATGAACATTCAGTACTTC. Its protein product is CASSLDWEMNIQYF. The chain carries TRBV5-6 and TRBJ2-4; a possible D gene is TRBD2 (5 bases). This CDR3 has 14 residues. Trimming stripped 4 bases from V and 7 bases from J, with 15 bases between. In germline, CDR1 is SGHDT, CDR2 YYEEEE. Combining the CDR3 with reference TRBV5-6 and TRBJ2-4 gives the whole variable domain DAGVTQSPTHLIKTRGQQVTLRCSPKSGHDTVSWYQQALGQGPQFIFQYYEEEERQRGNFPDRFSGHQFPNYSSELNVNALLLGDSALYLCASSLDWEMNIQYFGAGTRLSVL.

This clonotype was counted at least ten times. V usage is TRBV5-1 and J usage is TRBJ2-5; possibly TRBD1 for D (6 bases). The V and J ends lost 1 base and 4 bases respectively, with 17 bases between them. The length of the CDR3 is 16 residues. Germline V gene lookup returns CDR1 SGHRS and CDR2 YFSETQ. DNA for the CDR3: TGCGCCAGCAGCTTGCCTACAGGGTCAGGGGTAGAGACCCAGTACTTC. Residues: CASSLPTGSGVETQYF.

This clonotype was detected many times. This chain links TRBV2 with TRBJ2-7; tentatively, D is TRBD1 or TRBD2 (5 bases each). Germline V lookup: CDR1 SNHLY, CDR2 FYNNEI. With 1 base removed from V and 2 bases from J, the gap between germline ends came to 6 bases. This CDR3 spans 13 amino acids. This CDR3 reads CASSEGDPYEQYF. The CDR3 nucleotides are TGTGCCAGCAGTGAAGGGGACCCCTACGAGCAGTACTTC.

This clonotype has only a few counts. The chain couples TRBV18 to TRBJ2-1; the match to TRBD1 covers 12 bases. This CDR3 is built from 15 residues. J gave up 9 bases and V 5 bases, and 8 bases lay outside the gene matches. Germline V gene data show CDR1 as KGHSH and CDR2 as LQKENI. CDR3 amino acids: CASSSRDRGQGEQFF. The CDR3 DNA sequence: TGTGCCAGCTCATCCCGGGACAGGGGGCAGGGTGAGCAGTTCTTC.

The J gene is TRBJ1-4, the V gene TRBV7-9, with 9 bases matching TRBD1. The CDR3 length is 15 residues. Looked up from germline, CDR1 is SEHNR and CDR2 is FQNEAQ (reference sequence). V gave up 3 bases and J gave up 8 bases; unmatched junction bases: 7. The CDR3 here is CASSFGTGQKEKLFF. The CDR3 nucleotides are TGTGCCAGCAGCTTTGGGACAGGGCAAAAAGAAAAACTGTTTTTT.

The V gene is TRBV28, the J gene TRBJ2-1; either TRBD1 or TRBD2 may supply D (7 bases each). Germline V gene lookup returns CDR1 MDHEN and CDR2 SYDVKM. The CDR3 contains 15 residues. Trimming left V 11 bases short and J 5 bases short, with 22 bases between. For the CDR3, the DNA is TGTGCCCACTCTAAACAGGGGAGGGTACACAATGAGCAGTTCTTC. Translated: CAHSKQGRVHNEQFF.

This clonotype was observed at least ten times. The chain links TRBV10-3 to TRBJ1-4; TRBD1 might be the D (6 bases). Between the trimmed V and J ends, which lost 0 bases and 7 bases, there was a span of 12 bases. Germline CDR1 and CDR2: ENHRY and SYGVKD. There are 15 residues in the CDR3. The CDR3 region has the DNA TGTGCCATCAGTGAGTCCGGCAGGGGAGGTGAAAAACTGTTTTTT. Its protein is CAISESGRGGEKLFF.

This clonotype was observed at least ten times. The CDR3 loop is CASSLGTRGITDTQYF. CDR3 sequence (DNA): TGTGCCAGCAGCTTAGGCACTAGGGGGATAACAGATACGCAGTATTTT. This chain uses TRBV11-2 with TRBJ2-3; TRBD1 is a possible D gene (6 bases). V was cut by 1 base and J by 3 bases, with 14 bases left in between. CDR1 and CDR2 from the germline V gene are SGHAT and FQNNGV. This CDR3 spans 16 amino acids.

With respect to this clonotype: Its ends do not fully match the called genes, so a read error is possible. V is TRBV7-3 and J is TRBJ1-1; D remains unclear. Germline CDR1 is SGHTA and CDR2 is FQGTGA. The CDR3 spans 14 residues. The CDR3 is CASSPTGANTEALF. The DNA of the CDR3 is TGTGCCAGCAGCCCTACGGGCGCAAACACTGAAGCTCTCTTT. Full variable domain (missing parts from reference TRBV7-3 and TRBJ1-1): GAGVSQTPSNKVTEKGKYVELRCDPISGHTALYWYRQSLGQGPEFLIYFQGTGAADDSGLPNDRFFAVRPEGSVSTLKIQRTERGDSAVYLCASSPTGANTEALFGQGTRLTVV.

This clonotype came up a few times. The genes are TRBV5-1 and TRBJ2-1; 9 bases map to TRBD2. Losses at the gene ends were 6 bases for V and 0 bases for J; bases not matched to a gene: 4. The CDR3 totals 15 residues. Germline V lookup: CDR1 SGHRS, CDR2 YFSETQ. The CDR3 sequence: CASTTSGHSYNEQFF. For the CDR3, the DNA is TGCGCCAGCACTACTAGCGGGCACTCCTACAATGAGCAGTTCTTC.

This clonotype was observed a handful of times. This chain connects TRBV6-2 or TRBV6-3 to TRBJ2-5; 7 nucleotides match TRBD1. Germline V gene data show CDR1 as MNHEY and CDR2 as SVGEGT. This CDR3 is 16 amino acids long. The V and J ends lost 2 bases and 5 bases, in that order; junction bases with no gene match: 11. In nucleotides, the CDR3 is TGTGCCAGCAGTTACGACCGCGACAGGGCAGACGAGACCCAGTACTTC. Translating gives CASSYDRDRADETQYF.

The DNA of the CDR3 is TGCAGTGCCGATGGAAGCCGGGAGTTGGTGTACAATGAGCAGTTCTTC. Amino acid sequence: CSADGSRELVYNEQFF. The chain couples TRBV20-1 to TRBJ2-1, with D perhaps TRBD2 (6 bases). The CDR3 contains 16 residues. Germline assignment: CDR1 DFQATT and CDR2 SNEGSKA (reference sequence). Trimming removed 6 bases from V and 4 bases from J, with 22 bases in between.

This clonotype showed up just a few times. The chain couples TRBV5-4 to TRBJ2-2; D remains unclear. This CDR3 region has 15 residues. Germline V gene data show CDR1 as SGHNT and CDR2 as YYREEE (reference sequence). V gave up 3 bases and J gave up 0 bases, with 9 bases separating them. The CDR3 nucleotides read TGTGCCAGCAGCTATGGGATTTCGAACACCGGGGAGCTGTTTTTT. This translates into CASSYGISNTGELFF.

This clonotype was counted many times. The rearrangement uses TRBV29-1 and TRBJ2-1; 9 nucleotides line up with TRBD1. The CDR3 extends over 14 amino acids. Per the germline V gene, CDR1 is SQVTM and CDR2 is ANQGSEA. V shed 5 bases, J shed 2 bases, and the junction held 4 bases outside the gene matches. In DNA form, the CDR3 reads TGCAGCGTTAACCGGGACAGGGCCTACAATGAGCAGTTCTTC. Amino acid sequence: CSVNRDRAYNEQFF.

The rearrangement joins TRBV27 to TRBJ2-7, with 9 bases lining up with TRBD2. Germline V lookup: CDR1 MNHEY, CDR2 SMNVEV (reference sequence). The CDR3 length is 15 residues. After removal of 5 bases from V and 6 bases from J, the junction contained 11 bases not matched to a gene. CDR3 sequence: CASSGGVAGEGEQYF. The CDR3 coding sequence is TGTGCCAGCAGTGGAGGGGTAGCGGGAGAAGGCGAGCAGTACTTC.